This record concerns one TCR beta chain sequence. Its antigen remains unknown. TCRdb recomputed calls from the 5' RACE reads with MiXCR, one row per CDR3 protein. The repertoire holds around 220,000 distinct CDR3 sequences, with roughly a tenth as singletons. This specimen comes from a study of identical twins. Study-wide points: The study found that models underestimated out-of-frame TCR alpha sharing in monozygotic twins. Low generation probability was overrepresented in out-of-frame alpha sequences shared by twins. Conclusions were based on cross-sectional statistical analysis, without following the same donors.

Each donor was a healthy Caucasian. The CDR3 extends over 15 amino acids. The V segment lost 5 bases and the J segment 5 bases; nucleotides outside the gene matches: 9. The TCR sequence derives from a man in his fifties or sixties in good health. The chain employs TRBV12-3 or TRBV12-4 and TRBJ2-7; 10 bases are a match to TRBD2. Sample: memory T cells sorted from blood. CDR3 in amino acids: CASSRSGGGPHEQYF. The CDR3 DNA follows: TGTGCCAGCAGTAGGAGCGGGGGGGGTCCCCACGAGCAGTACTTC.